One and the same sample provided the 14 T cell receptor beta chains below, sequenced in a study of shared clonotypes between healthy human individuals. Using immunoSEQ multiplex PCR, the repertoire was profiled, and TCRdb retains in-frame clones only, with some absent. The sample consists of some 300,000 clones, more than 60% of them appearing once. What was sequenced was memory CD4+ T cells sorted from blood. Subset described: CD45RA-negative fraction. These TCRs come from a man aged 30 to 45 in good health.

V and J are TRBV6-1 and TRBJ1-5; the match to TRBD1 covers 8 bases. Germline V gene sequence: CDR1 MNHNS, CDR2 SASEGT. CDR3 length: 15 amino acids. V was pared by 1 base and J by 6 bases, with 5 bases of the junction left unmatched. The CDR3 bases are TGTGCCAGCAGTGAAGTGGACAGGGTTGGTCAGCCCCAGCATTTT. Translating it yields CASSEVDRVGQPQHF.

With respect to this clone: Other DNA variants within this sample encode the same CDR3. The rearrangement links TRBV9 to TRBJ2-5; tentative D call: TRBD1 (6 bases). Germline V gene lookup returns CDR1 SGDLS and CDR2 YYNGEE. Trimming pared 4 bases from V and 5 bases from J, leaving 12 bases between. The CDR3 length is 13 residues. The CDR3 region has the DNA TGTGCCAGCAGCCGAGGACAGCAGGAGACCCAGTACTTC. It encodes CASSRGQQETQYF.

The chain joins TRBV6-5 to TRBJ2-7; possible D gene TRBD2, 6 bases. In germline, CDR1 is MNHEY, CDR2 SVGAGI. The CDR3 runs to 12 residues. With 2 bases removed from V and 7 bases from J, the gap between germline ends came to 9 bases. CDR3 loop: CASSYPAGEQYF. In DNA, the CDR3 is TGTGCCAGCAGTTACCCTGCGGGGGAGCAGTACTTC.

V usage is TRBV2 and J usage is TRBJ2-7; D unclear. This CDR3 contains 11 residues. V lost 5 bases and J 6 bases, leaving 8 bases between the germline ends. The germline V gene encodes CDR1 SNHLY and CDR2 FYNNEI. CDR3 nucleotides: TGTGCCAGCAGTCAAATAGGCGAGCAGTACTTC. Translating it yields CASSQIGEQYF. The variable domain in full, completed from reference TRBV2 and TRBJ2-7, reads EPEVTQTPSHQVTQMGQEVILRCVPISNHLYFYWYRQILGQKVEFLVSFYNNEISEKSEIFDDQFSVERPDGSNFTLKIRSTKLEDSAMYFCASSQIGEQYFGPGTRLTVT.

In its sample, this clone was seen many times. The chain uses TRBV18 and TRBJ2-2, with 7 bases that match TRBD1. This CDR3 contains 16 residues. CDR1 is KGHSH, CDR2 LQKENI, per germline. V gave up 8 bases and J gave up 6 bases; unmatched junction bases: 15. The CDR3 bases are TGTGCCAGCATCAGAGATCGACAGGGTACATCCGGGGAGCTGTTTTTT. Translated, it gives CASIRDRQGTSGELFF. Drawing the rest from reference TRBV18 and TRBJ2-2, the complete variable domain is NAGVMQNPRHLVRRRGQEARLRCSPMKGHSHVYWYRQLPEEGLKFMVYLQKENIIDESGMPKERFSAEFPKEGPSILRIQQVVRGDSAAYFCASIRDRQGTSGELFFGEGSRLTVL.

The rearrangement uses TRBV14 and TRBJ2-7; the D gene is possibly TRBD1 (5 bases). Germline V gives CDR1 SGHDN, CDR2 FVKESK. The CDR3 runs 17 residues. The V gene lost 5 bases and the J gene lost 3 bases, with 23 bases spanning the gap. The CDR3 is CASSIGQFGWEFYEQYF. The CDR3 coding sequence is TGTGCCAGCAGCATCGGACAATTTGGTTGGGAATTCTACGAGCAGTACTTC.

The J gene is TRBJ2-3, the V gene TRBV2, with TRBD2 matching 12 bases. The CDR3 extends over 16 amino acids. The junction had 7 bases not matched to a gene; V was cut back by 3 bases and J by 6 bases. Germline CDR1 and CDR2: SNHLY and FYNNEI. The CDR3 region has the DNA TGTGCCAGCAGTGAGATTGGACTAGCGGGAACCGATACGCAGTATTTT. Encoded protein: CASSEIGLAGTDTQYF.

The chain couples TRBV5-4 to TRBJ2-2, with D hard to call. The germline CDR1 and CDR2 sequences are SGHNT and YYREEE (reference sequence). Trimming stripped 1 base from V and 0 bases from J, with 13 bases between. CDR3 length equals 17 residues. DNA of the CDR3: TGTGCCAGCAGCTTGCCTCCGGGTCGCGCGAACACCGGGGAGCTGTTTTTT. Translation gives CASSLPPGRANTGELFF.

Only one count was recorded for this clone. The chain uses TRBV11-3 and TRBJ2-1; 8 nucleotides line up with TRBD2. Germline assignment: CDR1 SGHNT and CDR2 YENEEA. J was trimmed by 8 bases and V by 6 bases; bases with no gene match: 6. This CDR3 has 13 residues. The CDR3 DNA follows: TGTGCCAGCAGAATGAGCGGGAGCGATGAGCAGTTCTTC. This sequence encodes CASRMSGSDEQFF.

This chain connects TRBV7-2 to TRBJ2-5; TRBD2 agrees at 11 bases. Germline V CDR1 and CDR2: SGHTA, FQGNSA. The CDR3 runs to 15 residues. V shed 1 base, J shed 7 bases, and the junction held 5 bases outside the gene matches. The chain's CDR3 is CASSLELAGDWTQYF. CDR3 DNA sequence: TGTGCCAGCAGCTTAGAACTAGCGGGAGACTGGACCCAGTACTTC.

This clone has a handful of counts. The V gene is TRBV5-1, the J gene TRBJ2-2; D is ambiguous. Germline V lookup: CDR1 SGHRS, CDR2 YFSETQ. V gave up 4 bases and J gave up 6 bases, with 10 bases separating them. This CDR3 contains 13 residues. Written as DNA, the CDR3 is TGCGCCAGCAGCACGAACAGACCCGGGGAGCTGTTTTTT. Translating it yields CASSTNRPGELFF.

This chain uses TRBV4-2 with TRBJ1-4; unclear D gene. V gave up 1 base and J gave up 0 bases, with 9 bases separating them. Germline CDR1 and CDR2: LGHNA and YNFKEQ. The CDR3 has 16 residues. This chain's CDR3 is CASSQVVASTNEKLFF. In nucleotides, the CDR3 is TGTGCCAGCAGCCAAGTAGTCGCCTCAACTAATGAAAAACTGTTTTTT.

This rearrangement joins TRBV29-1 to TRBJ2-5, with 14 nucleotides matching TRBD2. The V gene end was trimmed by 7 bases and the J gene end by 5 bases; junction bases not matched to a gene: 6. The CDR3 extends over 14 amino acids. Germline V lookup: CDR1 SQVTM, CDR2 ANQGSEA. The CDR3 sequence is CSAWGLAGVETQYF. Written as DNA, the CDR3 is TGCAGCGCCTGGGGACTAGCGGGAGTGGAGACCCAGTACTTC.

The chain is built from TRBV6-1 and TRBJ2-7; D may correspond to TRBD1 or TRBD2 (5 bases each). The V gene lost 0 bases and the J gene lost 3 bases, with 9 bases spanning the gap. Germline V lookup: CDR1 MNHNS, CDR2 SASEGT. This CDR3 has 14 residues. The CDR3 protein is CASSEAGVNYEQYF. The DNA for the CDR3 is TGTGCCAGCAGTGAAGCGGGGGTTAACTACGAGCAGTACTTC.